This T cell receptor (beta chain) was obtained from a study of CD8 T cells in Susac syndrome. Study as a whole: The sequenced Susac syndrome patients comprised more than 5 with active disease and about 8 in remission. At the time their blood was drawn, patients with Susac syndrome were either therapy-naive, on corticosteroids (with some of them also receiving intravenous immunoglobulin), or on intravenous immunoglobulin alone.

Trimming took 5 bases from V and 2 from J, leaving 9 bases between them. This CDR3 region has 13 residues. This clonotype has a handful of counts. Roughly 0.5 to 1 ug RNA was reverse transcribed with random hexamers. TCRdb itself ran the immunoSEQ multiplex PCR reads through MiXCR, one entry per CDR3 protein. The sample carries about 120,000 distinct CDR3 sequences, more than 90% recorded once. This sequence originates from a human donor with Susac syndrome. The sequenced sample was CD8+ T cells from PBMCs. J is TRBJ2-5 and V is TRBV12-3 or TRBV12-4; no firm D call. CDR3 in amino acids: CASSPPWQETQYF. DNA for the CDR3: TGTGCCAGCAGTCCCCCGTGGCAAGAGACCCAGTACTTC.